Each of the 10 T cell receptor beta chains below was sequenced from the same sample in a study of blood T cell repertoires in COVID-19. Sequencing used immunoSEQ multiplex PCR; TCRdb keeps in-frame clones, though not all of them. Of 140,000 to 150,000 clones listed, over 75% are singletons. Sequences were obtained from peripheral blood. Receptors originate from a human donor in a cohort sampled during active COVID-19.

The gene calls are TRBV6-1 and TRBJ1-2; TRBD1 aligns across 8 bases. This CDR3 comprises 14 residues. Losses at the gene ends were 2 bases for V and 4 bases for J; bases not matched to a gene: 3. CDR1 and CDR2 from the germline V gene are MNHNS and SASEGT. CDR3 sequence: CASSENTGGYGYTF. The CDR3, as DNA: TGTGCCAGCAGTGAAAACACAGGGGGCTATGGCTACACCTTC.

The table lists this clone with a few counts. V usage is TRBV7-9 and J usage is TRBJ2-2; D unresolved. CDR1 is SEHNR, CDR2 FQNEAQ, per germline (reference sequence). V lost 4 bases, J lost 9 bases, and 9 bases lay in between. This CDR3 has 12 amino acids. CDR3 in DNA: TGTGCCAGCAGCTCTCAGTCCAGGGAGCTGTTTTTT. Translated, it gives CASSSQSRELFF. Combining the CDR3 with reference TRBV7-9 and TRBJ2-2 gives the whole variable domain DTGVSQNPRHKITKRGQNVTFRCDPISEHNRLYWYRQTLGQGPEFLTYFQNEAQLEKSRLLSDRFSAERPKGSFSTLEIQRTEQGDSAMYLCASSSQSRELFFGEGSRLTVL.

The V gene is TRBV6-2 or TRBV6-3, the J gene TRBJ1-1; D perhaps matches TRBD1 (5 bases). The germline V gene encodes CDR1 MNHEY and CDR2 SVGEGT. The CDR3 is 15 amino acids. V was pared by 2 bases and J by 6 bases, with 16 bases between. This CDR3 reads CASSYEAGSGAEAFF. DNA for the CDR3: TGTGCCAGCAGTTACGAGGCAGGGTCTGGGGCTGAAGCTTTCTTT.

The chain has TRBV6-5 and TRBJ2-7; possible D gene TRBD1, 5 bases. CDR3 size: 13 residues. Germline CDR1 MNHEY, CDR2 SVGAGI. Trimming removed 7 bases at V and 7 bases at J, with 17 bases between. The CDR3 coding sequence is TGTGCCAGCATCGAAACAGGTTTTGGTGAGCAGTACTTC. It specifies CASIETGFGEQYF.

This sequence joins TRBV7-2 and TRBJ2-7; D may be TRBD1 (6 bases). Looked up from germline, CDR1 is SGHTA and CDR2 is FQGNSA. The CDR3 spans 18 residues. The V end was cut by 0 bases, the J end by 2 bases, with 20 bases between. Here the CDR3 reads CASSLASGSEDRAYEQYV. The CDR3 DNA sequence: TGTGCCAGCAGCTTAGCGTCCGGGTCGGAGGACAGAGCCTACGAGCAGTACGTC.

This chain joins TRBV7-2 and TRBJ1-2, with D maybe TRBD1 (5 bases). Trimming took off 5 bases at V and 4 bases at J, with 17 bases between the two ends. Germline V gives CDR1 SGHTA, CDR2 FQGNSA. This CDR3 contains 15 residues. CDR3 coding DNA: TGTGCCAGCAGCCCCCTGCCGGGGGGAACCTATGGCTACACCTTC. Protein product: CASSPLPGGTYGYTF.

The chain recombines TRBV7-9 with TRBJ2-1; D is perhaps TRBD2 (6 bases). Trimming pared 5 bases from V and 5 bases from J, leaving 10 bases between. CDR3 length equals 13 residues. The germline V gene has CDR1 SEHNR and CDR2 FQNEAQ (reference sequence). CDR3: CASSRGLDNEQFF. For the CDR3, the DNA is TGTGCCAGCAGCAGGGGACTGGACAATGAGCAGTTCTTC.

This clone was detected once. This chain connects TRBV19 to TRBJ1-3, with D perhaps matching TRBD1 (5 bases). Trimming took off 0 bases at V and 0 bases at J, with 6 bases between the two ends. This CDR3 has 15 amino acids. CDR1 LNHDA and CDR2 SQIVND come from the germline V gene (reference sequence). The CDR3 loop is CASSIDRASGNTIYF. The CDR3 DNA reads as TGTGCCAGTAGTATAGACAGGGCCTCTGGAAACACCATATATTTT.

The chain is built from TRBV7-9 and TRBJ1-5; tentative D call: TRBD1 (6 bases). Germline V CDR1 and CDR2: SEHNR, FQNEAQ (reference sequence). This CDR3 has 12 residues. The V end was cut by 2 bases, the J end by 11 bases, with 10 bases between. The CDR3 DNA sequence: TGTGCCAGCAGCTTAATGGGGGCAGCCCAGCATTTT. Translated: CASSLMGAAQHF.

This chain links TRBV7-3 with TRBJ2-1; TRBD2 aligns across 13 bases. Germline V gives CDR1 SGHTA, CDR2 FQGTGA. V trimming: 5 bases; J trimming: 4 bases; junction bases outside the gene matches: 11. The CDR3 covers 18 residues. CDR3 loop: CASSKEGLAGVAYNEQFF. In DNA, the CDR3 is TGTGCCAGCAGCAAAGAAGGACTAGCGGGAGTAGCTTACAATGAGCAGTTCTTC.